The clone carrying this T cell receptor (beta chain) came up many times. Its antigen is currently unknown. Read coverage stops 3 residues before the CDR3 terminus; the germline J gene supplies the remainder. TCRdb keeps only in-frame clones here, not all; method: immunoSEQ multiplex PCR. The record shows tens of thousands of clones for this sample, with no singletons present. The sample belongs to a study of T cell clonality in common variable immunodeficiency. Findings of the study overall: In common variable immunodeficiency, TCR beta chains reportedly carried fewer deletions and N-nucleotide insertions.

Diagnosis required reduced IgG, IgA and/or IgM with specific antibody deficiency. The CDR3 covers 16 residues. Looked up from germline, CDR1 is LNHDA and CDR2 is SQIVND (reference sequence). The V gene end was trimmed by 5 bases and the J gene end by 2 bases; junction bases not matched to a gene: 4. The TCR was taken from a human donor with common variable immunodeficiency. This chain connects TRBV19 to TRBJ2-6, with TRBD1 identical over 9 bases. The sample was peripheral blood mononuclear cells. CDR3 sequence: CASSLGTGTGANVLTF. The DNA read from the CDR3 is TGTGCCAGTAGTCTAGGGACAGGGACTGGGGCCAACGTC.